The 2 T cell receptor beta chains below come from one sample, sequenced in a study of beta chain features in type 1 diabetes. Findings of the study overall: TCRB CDR3s were moderately but significantly shorter in Type 1 diabetes patients in all four CD4+ subsets.

The study reverse transcribed the entire isolated RNA, so it sequenced expressed TCRB transcripts. This table comes from immunoSEQ multiplex PCR, and its TCRdb copy is limited to in-frame clones, with some not included. The sample holds roughly 700,000 clones; roughly 12% are singletons and the top ten take 0.022%. The antigens these receptors bind are not known. Sequences were obtained from naive CD4+ T cells from blood. The source of these receptors is a man younger than 30 with type 1 diabetes.

The rearrangement joins TRBV28 to TRBJ1-2; a weak D match, TRBD1 (5 bases). V lost 10 bases and J 4 bases, leaving 19 bases between the germline ends. Looked up from germline, CDR1 is MDHEN and CDR2 is SYDVKM. This CDR3 spans 14 amino acids. DNA of the CDR3: TGTGCCATAGGGAGGGACCTCTCCCTCTATGGCTACACCTTC. Translation gives CAIGRDLSLYGYTF.

This clone was counted between two and nine times. V is TRBV19 and J is TRBJ2-1; D possibly corresponds to TRBD1 (6 bases). V dropped 3 bases and J dropped 6 bases, with 12 bases sitting between them. CDR1 and CDR2 (germline): LNHDA, SQIVND (reference sequence). This CDR3 spans 14 amino acids. CDR3 in DNA: TGTGCCAGTAGTATCGGACAGATGTCCAATGAGCAGTTCTTC. Amino acids: CASSIGQMSNEQFF.